What follows are 17 T cell receptor beta chains derived from one specimen sequenced in a study of blood T cell repertoires in COVID-19 (TCRdb year 2020). Library generation was performed with the immunoSEQ multiplex PCR assay. TCRdb stores this immuneACCESS table with in-frame sequences only. Part of the clones is absent; in the studies checked, under half of the shortfall reflects unresolved V genes, and no reason is known for the rest. This sample holds 120,000 or so clones; roughly 86% were observed only once. The biggest ten clones account for less than 4.5% of the sample. Input material: peripheral blood. These TCRs come from a woman in her sixties with acute or convalescent COVID-19.

This chain joins TRBV19 and TRBJ1-2; D is unclear. Trimming took off 3 bases at V and 4 bases at J, with 12 bases between the two ends. The germline V gene has CDR1 LNHDA and CDR2 SQIVND (reference sequence). This CDR3 has 14 residues. CDR3 bases: TGTGCCAGTAGTATGCCCCCAGGAACCTATGGCTACACCTTC. It codes for CASSMPPGTYGYTF. The variable domain in full, with the rest retrieved from reference TRBV19 and TRBJ1-2, is DGGITQSPKYLFRKEGQNVTLSCEQNLNHDAMYWYRQDPGQGLRLIYYSQIVNDFQKGDIAEGYSVSREKKESFPLTVTSAQKNPTAFYLCASSMPPGTYGYTFGSGTRLTVV.

The gene calls are TRBV4-1 and TRBJ1-2, with 9 bases that match TRBD1. There are 17 residues in the CDR3. Per the germline V gene, CDR1 is MGHRA and CDR2 is YSYEKL. V was pared by 3 bases and J by 4 bases, with 12 bases of the junction left unmatched. The CDR3 DNA is TGCGCCAGCAGCCAGTTTACCGGCACAGGGGGCTTCTATGGCTACACCTTC. Protein sequence: CASSQFTGTGGFYGYTF.

J is TRBJ2-1 and V is TRBV5-4; D is perhaps TRBD2 (7 bases). Germline CDR1 reads SGHNT; CDR2 reads YYREEE (reference sequence). Deletions cut 0 bases from V and 6 bases from J, with 16 bases between. The CDR3 is 16 amino acids. The CDR3 protein is CASSLAGAGAGNEQFF. The CDR3, as DNA: TGTGCCAGCAGCTTGGCGGGCGCGGGGGCGGGCAATGAGCAGTTCTTC.

This clone was picked up one time. V usage is TRBV11-3 and J usage is TRBJ2-6; D is undetermined. CDR3 length equals 14 residues. CDR1 and CDR2 (germline): SGHNT, YENEEA. Trimming removed 5 bases at V and 4 bases at J, with 9 bases between. Written as DNA, the CDR3 is TGTGCCAGCAGCGATGGGCTAGGGGCCAACGTCCTGACTTTC. This gives the protein CASSDGLGANVLTF.

The chain employs TRBV4-1 and TRBJ1-6, with D perhaps TRBD1 (6 bases). This CDR3 region has 15 residues. Germline V lookup: CDR1 MGHRA, CDR2 YSYEKL. The V and J ends lost 2 bases and 10 bases respectively, with 15 bases between them. The CDR3 DNA reads TGCGCCAGCAGCCAACTGGCAGGGGCAGGGTCACCCCTCCACTTT. Its protein product is CASSQLAGAGSPLHF.

The V call is TRBV6-1, the J call TRBJ1-5, with 8 bases aligning to TRBD1. Germline CDR1 MNHNS, CDR2 SASEGT. The J segment lost 6 bases and the V segment lost 3 bases, leaving 1 base of the junction unmatched. The CDR3 has 13 residues. The CDR3 spells CASSEGQVQPQHF. In DNA form, the CDR3 reads TGTGCCAGCAGTGAGGGACAGGTTCAGCCCCAGCATTTT.

The chain is built from TRBV6-5 and TRBJ2-7; maybe TRBD1 (6 bases). There are 14 residues in the CDR3. V dropped 2 bases and J dropped 3 bases, with 11 bases sitting between them. Germline-derived CDR1 and CDR2 are MNHEY and SVGAGI. CDR3 nucleotide sequence: TGTGCCAGCAGTTACGGCGTAGGGGGCTACGAGCAGTACTTC. It codes for CASSYGVGGYEQYF.

This rearrangement joins TRBV18 to TRBJ1-2; 11 positions agree with TRBD1. Germline lookup yields CDR1 KGHSH and CDR2 LQKENI. The CDR3 runs to 15 residues. The V gene end was trimmed by 1 base and the J gene end by 3 bases; junction bases not matched to a gene: 1. CDR3 in amino acids: CASSPLGQGDYGYTF. CDR3 coding DNA: TGTGCCAGCTCACCACTGGGACAGGGGGACTATGGCTACACCTTC. The full variable domain, with the rest looked up from reference TRBV18 and TRBJ1-2, is NAGVMQNPRHLVRRRGQEARLRCSPMKGHSHVYWYRQLPEEGLKFMVYLQKENIIDESGMPKERFSAEFPKEGPSILRIQQVVRGDSAAYFCASSPLGQGDYGYTFGSGTRLTVV.

Details on this clone: Distinct nucleotide sequences in the sample also encode this CDR3. The chain links TRBV28 to TRBJ1-2; D perhaps matches TRBD1 (6 bases). This CDR3 comprises 13 residues. Germline V gene sequence: CDR1 MDHEN, CDR2 SYDVKM. V gave up 6 bases and J gave up 2 bases, with 10 bases separating them. The CDR3 sequence is CASSLGQNYGYTF. The CDR3 nucleotides are TGTGCCAGCAGCCTTGGACAGAACTATGGCTACACCTTC.

V usage is TRBV28 and J usage is TRBJ1-2, with D possibly being TRBD1 (5 bases). The CDR3 runs 13 residues. V was clipped by 2 bases and J by 6 bases, with 10 bases between them. In germline, CDR1 is MDHEN, CDR2 SYDVKM. CDR3 in DNA: TGTGCCAGCAGTTTACTCCAGGGTAATGGCTACACCTTC. Its protein product is CASSLLQGNGYTF.

The chain uses TRBV28 and TRBJ2-4; 7 bases are shared with TRBD2. This CDR3 region has 11 residues. Germline assignment: CDR1 MDHEN and CDR2 SYDVKM. V gave up 4 bases and J gave up 15 bases; unmatched junction bases: 6. As DNA, the CDR3 is TGTGCCAGCAGTTCGGGAGGCCGGGGGTACTTC. Translating gives CASSSGGRGYF.

This chain uses TRBV6-6 with TRBJ2-1; perhaps TRBD2 as D (6 bases). This CDR3 has 15 amino acids. Per germline, CDR1 MNHNY and CDR2 SVGAGI (reference sequence). Trimming cost V 2 bases and J 2 bases, with 10 bases left between them. This CDR3 reads CASSYGRSPYNEQFF. CDR3 bases: TGTGCCAGCAGTTACGGGAGGTCACCCTACAATGAGCAGTTCTTC.

The J gene is TRBJ2-1, the V gene TRBV7-3, with 7 bases identical to TRBD1. Germline V gene lookup returns CDR1 SGHTA and CDR2 FQGTGA. V was clipped by 5 bases and J by 0 bases; unmatched bases: 4. This CDR3 contains 15 residues. CDR3 coding DNA: TGTGCCAGCAGCGCGACAGGGAACTCCTACAATGAGCAGTTCTTC. Protein: CASSATGNSYNEQFF.

This clone was observed a single time. The V gene is TRBV30, the J gene TRBJ2-1, with TRBD2 matching 9 bases. V lost 0 bases, J lost 16 bases, and 10 bases stayed unmatched. CDR3 size: 13 residues. CDR1 is GTSNPN and CDR2 is SVGIG in the germline V gene (reference sequence). The CDR3 DNA reads as TGTGCCTGGAGTGTAGGGCGGGAGGGAGTCGGCTTCTTC. Translating it yields CAWSVGREGVGFF.

This clone was picked up one time. The rearrangement links TRBV18 to TRBJ2-5; D call uncertain. Germline V gene lookup returns CDR1 KGHSH and CDR2 LQKENI. Trimming removed 3 bases at V and 13 bases at J, with 15 bases between. The CDR3 is 12 amino acids. The CDR3 DNA sequence: TGTGCCAGCTCACCCCTGTGGCGGCTATGGTACTTC. It codes for CASSPLWRLWYF.

The chain uses TRBV28 and TRBJ1-1; D unclear. Trimming took off 5 bases at V and 2 bases at J, with 12 bases between the two ends. This CDR3 region has 14 residues. Germline CDR1 MDHEN, CDR2 SYDVKM. The CDR3 bases are TGTGCCAGCAGTCTCCATGGAGCTAACACTGAAGCTTTCTTT. It codes for CASSLHGANTEAFF.

CDR3 DNA sequence: TGTGCCAGCAGGGCAGGGGGCGAGAGCACTGAAGCTTTCTTT. This sequence encodes CASRAGGESTEAFF. The chain has TRBV28 and TRBJ1-1; 8 bases align to TRBD1. Germline trimming cut 6 bases from V and 4 bases from J; bases unmatched to any gene: 7. The length of the CDR3 is 14 residues. CDR1 MDHEN and CDR2 SYDVKM come from the germline V gene.